Presented here are 20 T cell receptor beta chains from one specimen sequenced in a study of blood T cell repertoires in COVID-19. Sequencing was performed with immunoSEQ multiplex PCR; in TCRdb, only in-frame clones are kept and a portion is missing. The sample records 110,000 or so clones, around 91% being singletons. What was sequenced was peripheral blood. The source of these receptors is a man between 70 and 80 years old with active or convalescent COVID-19.

V gene TRBV5-1 combines with J gene TRBJ2-1, with a weak D call TRBD2 (6 bases). V shed 1 base and J shed 0 bases, with 11 bases lying between them. Germline V gene lookup returns CDR1 SGHRS and CDR2 YFSETQ. CDR3 size: 16 residues. CDR3 region: CASSLPGAYSYNEQFF. CDR3 nucleotides: TGCGCCAGCAGCTTGCCGGGAGCTTACTCCTACAATGAGCAGTTCTTC.

This clone has a single count. The V gene is TRBV27, the J gene TRBJ1-6; possible D gene TRBD1, 5 bases. The CDR3 extends over 15 amino acids. From germline, CDR1 is MNHEY and CDR2 SMNVEV (reference sequence). Between the trimmed V and J ends, which lost 4 bases and 7 bases, there was a span of 14 bases. Written as DNA, the CDR3 is TGTGCCAGCAGTTGGGGGGAAAATCAGAATTCACCCCTCCACTTT. Residues: CASSWGENQNSPLHF.

The chain is built from TRBV7-6 and TRBJ1-3; a possible D gene is TRBD1 (6 bases). Trimming took off 0 bases at V and 8 bases at J, with 14 bases between the two ends. Germline V gives CDR1 SGHVS, CDR2 FNYEAQ. The CDR3 totals 15 residues. The CDR3 DNA reads as TGTGCCAGCAGCTTAGCTATGACAGGAGGAGACACCATATATTTT. It encodes CASSLAMTGGDTIYF.

This clone showed up just once. A junction boundary mismatches the germline segment, possibly from a read error. This sequence joins TRBV6-6 and TRBJ1-5; 7 bases align to TRBD1. This CDR3 contains 14 residues. CDR1 MNHNY and CDR2 SVGAGI come from the germline V gene (reference sequence). The CDR3 sequence: CASGYRGGNQPQHF. Written as DNA, the CDR3 is TGTGCCAGCGGTTACAGGGGTGGCAATCAGCCCCAGCATTTT.

This chain links TRBV7-2 with TRBJ2-3; D is ambiguous. CDR3 length: 14 residues. The V and J ends lost 4 bases and 0 bases respectively, with 8 bases between them. The germline CDR1 and CDR2 sequences are SGHTA and FQGNSA. CDR3 residues: CASSSGGSTDTQYF. As DNA, the CDR3 is TGTGCCAGCAGCTCTGGCGGTAGCACAGATACGCAGTATTTT.

In its sample, this clone was seen once. The chain links TRBV3-1 (or the pseudogene TRBV3-2) to TRBJ2-7, with 7 bases matching TRBD2. Germline CDR1 reads LGHDT; CDR2 reads YNNKEL (reference sequence). Unmatched junction bases numbered 10, after V lost 4 bases and J lost 4 bases. The CDR3 is 15 residues long. CDR3 coding DNA: TGTGCCAGCAGCCTGGGGGGAGGGCCCTCGTACGAGCAGTACTTC. It specifies CASSLGGGPSYEQYF.

The chain joins TRBV5-1 to TRBJ2-3; 11 nucleotides align to TRBD1. With V trimmed by 2 bases and J by 5 bases, 7 bases remained unmatched. Germline-derived CDR1 and CDR2 are SGHRS and YFSETQ. CDR3 length equals 16 residues. The CDR3 loop is CASSFFGQGAQDTQYF. DNA for the CDR3: TGCGCCAGCAGCTTTTTTGGACAGGGGGCTCAAGATACGCAGTATTTT. The full variable domain, in which reference TRBV5-1 and TRBJ2-3 provide the parts outside the CDR3, is KAGVTQTPRYLIKTRGQQVTLSCSPISGHRSVSWYQQTPGQGLQFLFEYFSETQRNKGNFPGRFSGRQFSNSRSEMNVSTLELGDSALYLCASSFFGQGAQDTQYFGPGTRLTVL.

The chain has TRBV3-1 (or the pseudogene TRBV3-2) and TRBJ2-3, with TRBD2 matching 9 bases. The germline V gene has CDR1 LGHDT and CDR2 YNNKEL (reference sequence). The CDR3 covers 17 residues. V lost 1 base to trimming and J lost 2 bases; unmatched junction nucleotides: 7. The CDR3 here is CASSQGASGTVTDTQYF. The CDR3 nucleotides are TGTGCCAGCAGCCAAGGAGCTAGCGGGACGGTCACAGATACGCAGTATTTT.

The chain combines TRBV28 with TRBJ1-2; 10 nucleotides match TRBD1. Trimming cost V 5 bases and J 4 bases; bases outside gene matches: 4. This CDR3 spans 14 amino acids. Germline loops: CDR1 MDHEN, CDR2 SYDVKM. CDR3 in amino acids: CASSARTGGYGYTF. The DNA of the CDR3 is TGTGCCAGCAGTGCAAGGACAGGGGGCTATGGCTACACCTTC.

Here the CDR3 DNA reads TGTGCCAGCTCACCTATACTAGCGAGTGATCCCGGGGAGCTGTTTTTT. This encodes CASSPILASDPGELFF. This sequence joins TRBV18 and TRBJ2-2; TRBD2 aligns across 7 bases. The junction had 10 bases not matched to a gene; V was cut back by 3 bases and J by 6 bases. In germline, CDR1 is KGHSH, CDR2 LQKENI. The CDR3 consists of 16 residues. Full variable domain (missing parts from reference TRBV18 and TRBJ2-2): NAGVMQNPRHLVRRRGQEARLRCSPMKGHSHVYWYRQLPEEGLKFMVYLQKENIIDESGMPKERFSAEFPKEGPSILRIQQVVRGDSAAYFCASSPILASDPGELFFGEGSRLTVL.

This chain uses TRBV28 with TRBJ1-4; D might be TRBD1 (5 bases). Germline values: CDR1 MDHEN, CDR2 SYDVKM. This CDR3 is 17 amino acids long. V gave up 4 bases and J gave up 0 bases, with 15 bases separating them. For the CDR3, the DNA is TGTGCCAGCAGTTCCCAGGGACTTCGACCAACTAATGAAAAACTGTTTTTT. Amino acids: CASSSQGLRPTNEKLFF.

The chain couples TRBV5-6 to TRBJ1-3, with a tentative D call TRBD1 (5 bases). Germline CDR1 SGHDT, CDR2 YYEEEE. V was clipped by 2 bases and J by 2 bases, with 11 bases between them. The CDR3 is 15 residues long. Written as DNA, the CDR3 is TGTGCCAGCAGCTTTTCGGGAGGGGCTGGAAACACCATATATTTT. Translation gives CASSFSGGAGNTIYF. Filled out from reference TRBV5-6 and TRBJ1-3, the complete variable domain reads DAGVTQSPTHLIKTRGQQVTLRCSPKSGHDTVSWYQQALGQGPQFIFQYYEEEERQRGNFPDRFSGHQFPNYSSELNVNALLLGDSALYLCASSFSGGAGNTIYFGEGSWLTVV.

The chain uses TRBV6-2 or TRBV6-3 and TRBJ2-7, with TRBD1 matching over 9 bases. CDR1 is MNHEY, CDR2 SVGEGT, per germline. Trimming removed 5 bases from V and 9 bases from J; junction bases left unmatched: 17. The length of the CDR3 is 16 residues. CDR3 coding DNA: TGTGCCAGCAGTCCCTGGACAGGGGATTGGGGCCGGGTGCAGTACTTC. Encoded protein: CASSPWTGDWGRVQYF.

This clone has a handful of counts. This chain connects TRBV7-8 to TRBJ1-1; possibly TRBD1 for D (5 bases). Germline-derived CDR1 and CDR2 are SGHVS and FQNEAQ. Trimming cost V 5 bases and J 4 bases, with 11 bases left between them. This CDR3 comprises 13 residues. The CDR3 here is CASSAGTATEAFF. DNA for the CDR3: TGTGCCAGCAGCGCGGGGACGGCCACTGAAGCTTTCTTT.

This clone has just a few counts. The chain has TRBV19 and TRBJ2-2; 7 bases are a match to TRBD1. CDR3 length: 15 amino acids. J lost 5 bases, V lost 4 bases, and 7 bases had no gene match. Germline lookup yields CDR1 LNHDA and CDR2 SQIVND (reference sequence). This chain's CDR3 is CASSTQGSRTGELFF. The DNA of the CDR3 is TGTGCCAGTAGTACACAGGGGTCAAGGACCGGGGAGCTGTTTTTT.

In its sample, this clone was seen once. The rearrangement uses TRBV29-1 and TRBJ2-7, with 12 bases matching TRBD1. This CDR3 has 14 residues. V gave up 2 bases and J gave up 5 bases; unmatched junction bases: 4. Germline V gives CDR1 SQVTM, CDR2 ANQGSEA. Written as DNA, the CDR3 is TGCAGCGTTGAATCCGGGACAGGGGGCAACGAGCAGTACTTC. Protein: CSVESGTGGNEQYF.

The chain links TRBV15 to TRBJ2-6, with D possibly TRBD2 on 6 matching bases. Deletions cut 7 bases from V and 4 bases from J, with 14 bases between. CDR1 and CDR2 (germline): LNHNV, YYDKDF (reference sequence). This CDR3 contains 15 residues. The CDR3 sequence: CATTGSGTGANVLTF. CDR3 coding DNA: TGTGCCACCACCGGGAGCGGTACCGGGGCCAACGTCCTGACTTTC.

This chain joins TRBV5-1 and TRBJ2-3; D is unclear. Germline V gives CDR1 SGHRS, CDR2 YFSETQ. This CDR3 is built from 16 residues. V was shortened by 0 bases and J by 0 bases, with 11 bases between the two germline ends. The CDR3 region has the DNA TGCGCCAGCAGCTTGGTTCCCTCCCCTAGCACAGATACGCAGTATTTT. It codes for CASSLVPSPSTDTQYF.

The V gene is TRBV6-5, the J gene TRBJ2-3; 7 bases line up with TRBD2. The CDR3 is made up of 16 amino acids. Germline CDR1 and CDR2: MNHEY and SVGAGI. J lost 6 bases, V lost 0 bases, and 9 bases had no gene match. The DNA for the CDR3 is TGTGCCAGCAGTTACTCGGGGCGGGAGACGAGGGATACGCAGTATTTT. Protein product: CASSYSGRETRDTQYF.

In DNA form, the CDR3 reads TGCGCCAGCAGCTTGGCCATTCGGGGGGAGACCCAGTACTTC. This codes for CASSLAIRGETQYF. V gene TRBV5-1 combines with J gene TRBJ2-5; TRBD2 is a possible D gene (6 bases). Germline V gene data show CDR1 as SGHRS and CDR2 as YFSETQ. With 0 bases removed from V and 5 bases from J, the gap between germline ends came to 11 bases. The CDR3 is made up of 14 amino acids. Using reference TRBV5-1 and TRBJ2-5 for the parts outside the CDR3, the full variable domain is KAGVTQTPRYLIKTRGQQVTLSCSPISGHRSVSWYQQTPGQGLQFLFEYFSETQRNKGNFPGRFSGRQFSNSRSEMNVSTLELGDSALYLCASSLAIRGETQYFGPGTRLLVL.